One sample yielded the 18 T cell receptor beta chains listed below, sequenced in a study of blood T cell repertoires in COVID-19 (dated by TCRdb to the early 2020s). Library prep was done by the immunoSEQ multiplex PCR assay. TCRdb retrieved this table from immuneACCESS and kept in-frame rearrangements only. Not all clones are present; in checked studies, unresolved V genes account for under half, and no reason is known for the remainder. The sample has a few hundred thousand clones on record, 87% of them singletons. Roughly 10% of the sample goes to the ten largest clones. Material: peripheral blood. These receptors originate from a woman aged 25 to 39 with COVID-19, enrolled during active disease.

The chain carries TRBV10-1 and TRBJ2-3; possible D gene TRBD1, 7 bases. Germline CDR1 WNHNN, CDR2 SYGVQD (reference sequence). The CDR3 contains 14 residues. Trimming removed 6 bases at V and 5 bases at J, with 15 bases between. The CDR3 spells CASSAGGGLDTQYF. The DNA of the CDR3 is TGCGCCAGCAGCGCTGGAGGGGGCTTAGATACGCAGTATTTT.

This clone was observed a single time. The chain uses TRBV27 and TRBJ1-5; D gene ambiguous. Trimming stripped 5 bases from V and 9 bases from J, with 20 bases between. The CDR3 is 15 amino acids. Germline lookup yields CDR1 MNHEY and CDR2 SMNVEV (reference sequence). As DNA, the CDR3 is TGTGCCAGCAGTGCCGGGAACGGCGTTGGAGGGCCCCAGCATTTT. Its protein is CASSAGNGVGGPQHF.

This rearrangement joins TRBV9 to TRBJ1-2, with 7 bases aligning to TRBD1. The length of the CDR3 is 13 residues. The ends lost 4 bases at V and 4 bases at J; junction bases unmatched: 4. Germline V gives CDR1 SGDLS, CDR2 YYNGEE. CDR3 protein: CASSRDSGYGYTF. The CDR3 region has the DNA TGTGCCAGCAGCCGGGACAGCGGCTATGGCTACACCTTC.

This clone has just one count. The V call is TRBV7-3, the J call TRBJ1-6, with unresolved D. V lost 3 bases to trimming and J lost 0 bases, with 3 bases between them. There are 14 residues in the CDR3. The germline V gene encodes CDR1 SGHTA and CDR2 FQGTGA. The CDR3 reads CASSLSSYNSPLHF. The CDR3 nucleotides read TGTGCCAGCAGCTTGAGCTCCTATAATTCACCCCTCCACTTT. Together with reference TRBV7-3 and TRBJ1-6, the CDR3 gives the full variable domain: GAGVSQTPSNKVTEKGKYVELRCDPISGHTALYWYRQSLGQGPEFLIYFQGTGAADDSGLPNDRFFAVRPEGSVSTLKIQRTERGDSAVYLCASSLSSYNSPLHFGNGTRLTVT.

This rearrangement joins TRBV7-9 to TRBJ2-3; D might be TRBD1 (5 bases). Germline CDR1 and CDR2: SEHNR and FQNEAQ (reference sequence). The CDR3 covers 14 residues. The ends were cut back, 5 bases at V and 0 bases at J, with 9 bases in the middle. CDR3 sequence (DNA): TGTGCCAGCAGCCTCAGGGTTAGCACAGATACGCAGTATTTT. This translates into CASSLRVSTDTQYF.

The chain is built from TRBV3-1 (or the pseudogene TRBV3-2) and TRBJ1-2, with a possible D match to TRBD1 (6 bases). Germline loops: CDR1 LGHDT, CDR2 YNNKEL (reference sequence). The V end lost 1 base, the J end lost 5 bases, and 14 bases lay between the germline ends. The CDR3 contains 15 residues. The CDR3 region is CASSQAGQPIYGYTF. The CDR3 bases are TGTGCCAGCAGCCAAGCCGGACAGCCGATATATGGCTACACCTTC.

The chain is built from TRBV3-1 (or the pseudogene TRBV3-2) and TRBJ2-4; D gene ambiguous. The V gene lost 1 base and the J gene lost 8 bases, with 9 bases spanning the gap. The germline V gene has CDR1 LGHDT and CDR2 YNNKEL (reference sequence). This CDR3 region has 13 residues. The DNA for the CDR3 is TGTGCCAGCAGCCAAGCAACCGGAGACATTCAGTACTTC. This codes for CASSQATGDIQYF.

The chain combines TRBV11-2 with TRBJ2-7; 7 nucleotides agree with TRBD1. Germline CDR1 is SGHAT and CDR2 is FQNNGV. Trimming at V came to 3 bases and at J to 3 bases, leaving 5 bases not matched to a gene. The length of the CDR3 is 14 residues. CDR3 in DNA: TGTGCCAGCAGCTTGACGGGACAGCTCTACGAGCAGTACTTC. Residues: CASSLTGQLYEQYF.

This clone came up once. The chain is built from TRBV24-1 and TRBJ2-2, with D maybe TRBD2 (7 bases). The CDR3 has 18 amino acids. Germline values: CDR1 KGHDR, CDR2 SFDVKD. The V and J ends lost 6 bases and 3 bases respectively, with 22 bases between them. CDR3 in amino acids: CATSQPGGGAPDTGELFF. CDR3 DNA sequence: TGTGCCACCAGTCAGCCCGGCGGGGGCGCGCCCGACACCGGGGAGCTGTTTTTT.

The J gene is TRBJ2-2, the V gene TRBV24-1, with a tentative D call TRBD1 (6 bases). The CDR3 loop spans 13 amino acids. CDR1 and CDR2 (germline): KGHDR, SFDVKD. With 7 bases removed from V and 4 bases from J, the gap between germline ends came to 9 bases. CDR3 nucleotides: TGTGCCACCAGGGGGGCGGCCACCGGGGAGCTGTTTTTT. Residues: CATRGAATGELFF.

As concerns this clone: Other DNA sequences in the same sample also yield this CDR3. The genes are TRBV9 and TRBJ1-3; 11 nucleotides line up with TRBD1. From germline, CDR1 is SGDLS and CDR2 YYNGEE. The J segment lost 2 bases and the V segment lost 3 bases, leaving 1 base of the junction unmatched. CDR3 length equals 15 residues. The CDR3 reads CASSAGQGAGNTIYF. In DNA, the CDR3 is TGTGCCAGCAGCGCGGGACAGGGGGCTGGAAACACCATATATTTT.

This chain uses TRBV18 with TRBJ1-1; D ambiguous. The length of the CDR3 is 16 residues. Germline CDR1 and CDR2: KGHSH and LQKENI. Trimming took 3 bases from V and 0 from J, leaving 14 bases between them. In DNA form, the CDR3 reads TGTGCCAGCTCACCCCAGTGGGGAGGCATGAACACTGAAGCTTTCTTT. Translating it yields CASSPQWGGMNTEAFF.

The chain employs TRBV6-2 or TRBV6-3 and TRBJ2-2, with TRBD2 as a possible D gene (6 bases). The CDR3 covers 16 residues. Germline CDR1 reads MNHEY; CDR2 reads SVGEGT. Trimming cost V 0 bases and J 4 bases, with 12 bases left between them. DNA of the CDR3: TGTGCCAGCAGTTACTCAGAAGGGAGGAGCACCGGGGAGCTGTTTTTT. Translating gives CASSYSEGRSTGELFF.

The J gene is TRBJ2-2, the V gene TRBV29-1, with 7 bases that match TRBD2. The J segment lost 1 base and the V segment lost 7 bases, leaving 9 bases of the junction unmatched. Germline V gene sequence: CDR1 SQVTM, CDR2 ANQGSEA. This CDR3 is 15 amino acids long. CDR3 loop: CSAFGASGNTGELFF. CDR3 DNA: TGCAGCGCCTTTGGGGCTAGCGGGAACACCGGGGAGCTGTTTTTT.

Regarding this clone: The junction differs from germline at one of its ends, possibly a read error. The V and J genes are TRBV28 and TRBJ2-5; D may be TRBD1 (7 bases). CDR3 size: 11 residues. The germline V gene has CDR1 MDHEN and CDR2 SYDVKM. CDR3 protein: CASTPGGTPDF. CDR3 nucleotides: TGTGCCAGCACCCCAGGGGGGACCCCGGACTTC.

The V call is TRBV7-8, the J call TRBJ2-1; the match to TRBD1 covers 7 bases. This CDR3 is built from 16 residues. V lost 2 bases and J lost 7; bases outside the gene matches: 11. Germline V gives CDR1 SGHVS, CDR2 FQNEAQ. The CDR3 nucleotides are TGTGCCAGCAGCTTACCTTTAGGGGGCGCCTGGAATGAGCAGTTCTTC. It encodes CASSLPLGGAWNEQFF. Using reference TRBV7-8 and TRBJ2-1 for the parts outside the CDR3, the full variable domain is GAGVSQSPRYKVAKRGQDVALRCDPISGHVSLFWYQQALGQGPEFLTYFQNEAQLDKSGLPSDRFFAERPEGSVSTLKIQRTQQEDSAVYLCASSLPLGGAWNEQFFGPGTRLTVL.

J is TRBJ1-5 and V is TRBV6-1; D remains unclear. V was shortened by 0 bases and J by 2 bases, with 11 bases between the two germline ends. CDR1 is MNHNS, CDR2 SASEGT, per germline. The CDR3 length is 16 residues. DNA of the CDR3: TGTGCCAGCAGTGAAGCGGGCATGACCGGCAATCAGCCCCAGCATTTT. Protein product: CASSEAGMTGNQPQHF.

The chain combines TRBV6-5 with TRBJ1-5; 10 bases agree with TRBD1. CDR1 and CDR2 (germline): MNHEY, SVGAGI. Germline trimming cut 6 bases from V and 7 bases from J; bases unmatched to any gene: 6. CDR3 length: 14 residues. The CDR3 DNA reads TGTGCCAGCAGGGGGACAGGGGAAGGCCAGCCCCAGCATTTT. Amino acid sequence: CASRGTGEGQPQHF.